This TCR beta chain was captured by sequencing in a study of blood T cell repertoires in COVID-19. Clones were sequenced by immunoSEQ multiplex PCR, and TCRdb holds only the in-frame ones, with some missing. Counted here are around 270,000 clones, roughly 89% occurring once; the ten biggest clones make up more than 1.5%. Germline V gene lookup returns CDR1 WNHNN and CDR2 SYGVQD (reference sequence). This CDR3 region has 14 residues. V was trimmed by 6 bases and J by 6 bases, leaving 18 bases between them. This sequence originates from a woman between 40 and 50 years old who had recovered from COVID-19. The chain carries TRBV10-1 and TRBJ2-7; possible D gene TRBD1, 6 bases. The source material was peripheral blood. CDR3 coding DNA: TGCGCCAGCAGCCTACCGAGCAGGGGTCGCGAGCAGTACTTC. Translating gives CASSLPSRGREQYF.